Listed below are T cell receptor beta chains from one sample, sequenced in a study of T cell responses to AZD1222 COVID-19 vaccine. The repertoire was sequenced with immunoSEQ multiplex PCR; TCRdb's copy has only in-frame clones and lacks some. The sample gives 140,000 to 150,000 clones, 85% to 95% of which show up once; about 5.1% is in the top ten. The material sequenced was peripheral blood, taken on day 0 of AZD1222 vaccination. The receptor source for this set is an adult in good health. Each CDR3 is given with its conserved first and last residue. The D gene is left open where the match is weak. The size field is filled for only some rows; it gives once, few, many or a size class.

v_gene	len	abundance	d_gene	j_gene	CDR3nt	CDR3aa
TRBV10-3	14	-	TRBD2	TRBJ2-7	TGTGCCACCGGCTGGACTAGCGAGGCCTACGAGCAGTACTTC	CATGWTSEAYEQYF
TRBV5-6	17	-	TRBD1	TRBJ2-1	TGTGCCAGCAGCTCCAGGACAGGGGGTTTCTCCTACAATGAGCAGTTCTTC	CASSSRTGGFSYNEQFF
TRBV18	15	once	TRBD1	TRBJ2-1	TGTGCCAGCTCACCGACAGGGTACTCGTACAATGAGCAGTTCTTC	CASSPTGYSYNEQFF
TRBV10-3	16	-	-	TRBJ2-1	TGTGCCATCAGTGGGGACCCGGGGAGCTCCTACAATGAGCAGTTCTTC	CAISGDPGSSYNEQFF
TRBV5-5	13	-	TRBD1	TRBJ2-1	TGTGCCAGCAGCTTGGAGACAGGGAATGAGCAGTTCTTC	CASSLETGNEQFF
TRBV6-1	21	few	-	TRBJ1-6	TGTGCCAGCAGTGAAGGAGGTACTGGACGGATCCTAAGCTCCTATAATTCACCCCTCCACTTT	CASSEGGTGRILSSYNSPLHF
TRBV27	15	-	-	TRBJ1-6	TGTGCCAGCAGTCCCCCAGGGGCCAGGCATTCACCCCTCCACTTT	CASSPPGARHSPLHF
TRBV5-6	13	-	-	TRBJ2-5	TGTGCCAGCAGCTTGATCAGCAAAGAGACCCAGTACTTC	CASSLISKETQYF
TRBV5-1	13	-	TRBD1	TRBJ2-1	TGCGCCAGCAGCCCAGGGACAGACAATGAGCAGTTCTTC	CASSPGTDNEQFF
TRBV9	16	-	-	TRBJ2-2	TGTGCCAGCAGCGTAGATTGGCACCCGAACACCGGGGAGCTGTTTTTT	CASSVDWHPNTGELFF
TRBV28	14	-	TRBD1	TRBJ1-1	TGTGCCAGCAGCAATGGGGACAGGGGAGGGGAAGCTTTCTTT	CASSNGDRGGEAFF
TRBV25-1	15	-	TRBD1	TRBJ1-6	TGTGCCAGCAGTGAATATACAGGGGAAAATTCACCCCTCCACTTT	CASSEYTGENSPLHF
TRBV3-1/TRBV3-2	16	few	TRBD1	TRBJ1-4	TGTGCCAGCAGCCAAGATCTGACAGGGTATAATGAAAAACTGTTTTTT	CASSQDLTGYNEKLFF
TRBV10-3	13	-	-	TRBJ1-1	TGTGCCATCAGCGGGCATCTGAACACTGAAGCTTTCTTT	CAISGHLNTEAFF
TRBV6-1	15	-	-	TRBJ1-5	TGTGCCAGCAGTGAAGCCGGGGCCGGGGGACAGCCCCAGCATTTT	CASSEAGAGGQPQHF
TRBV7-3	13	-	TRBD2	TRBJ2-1	TGTGCCAGCAGCCTTAGCGGGAATGATGAGCAGTTCTTC	CASSLSGNDEQFF
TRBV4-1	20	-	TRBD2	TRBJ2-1	TGCGCCAGCAGCCAAGATTTGGGACTAGCGGTTTCCGTCGCCTACAATGAGCAGTTCTTC	CASSQDLGLAVSVAYNEQFF
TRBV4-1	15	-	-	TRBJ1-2	TGCGCCAGCAGCCAAGATGGTCCCGGGGCCACTGGCTACACCTTC	CASSQDGPGATGYTF
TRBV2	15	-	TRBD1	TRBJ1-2	TGTGCCAGCAACCGGGACAGGGGGCAGGGGTATGGCTACACCTTC	CASNRDRGQGYGYTF
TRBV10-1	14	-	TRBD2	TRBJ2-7	TGCGCCAGCCAAGTGGGGGGGGAGGACAACGAGCAGTACTTC	CASQVGGEDNEQYF
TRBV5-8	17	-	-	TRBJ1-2	TGTGCCAGCAGTTCGCCGGGCCAAACAAAAGCTAACTATGGCTACACCTTC	CASSSPGQTKANYGYTF
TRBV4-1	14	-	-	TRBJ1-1	TGCGCCAGCAGCCAAAAGAGGGGGGGCACTGAAGCTTTCTTT	CASSQKRGGTEAFF